This T cell receptor (beta chain) was recovered during a study of T cell responses to AZD1222 COVID-19 vaccine (TCRdb year 2021). Context from the whole study: Because spike-specific TCR depth and breadth did not differ between the two schedules, AZD1222 recipients who got a second dose at roughly 4 weeks were pooled with those who got a second dose at roughly 12 weeks. A total of under 250 trial participants underwent TCR sequencing, of whom about 210 had received two doses of AZD1222 and about 25 had received two doses of the MenACWY control vaccine. Trial participants were enrolled by age into subgroups of 18-55, 56-69 and 70-plus years, and 148, 28 and 57 TCR-sequenced participants, respectively, were included in these subgroups. Overall study results and their limits: A significant rise in spike-specific TCR breadth and depth was observed after two AZD1222 doses relative to day 0 and relative to MenACWY recipients. Nearly half of unique spike-specific TCRs reportedly recognized epitopes outside regions mutated in the B.1.351 and B.1.1.7 variants. CD4 TCRs associated with the vaccine covered the entire spike protein, and the dominant responses were in regions 160-218 and 743-854. The 56-69-year group was small, and its depth increase did not reach significance, likely because of low power. Most participants were white British and females outnumbered males, and the authors suggested that clonal diversity may have been underestimated. Conclusions about previously exposed vaccinees are limited, since just five to seven AZD1222 recipients were seropositive for SARS-CoV-2 at baseline. Because no samples from the day 14 peak response were available, repertoires could be characterized only after the peak T cell response.

In light of the paper, this sample's time point label describes: baseline before first vaccination. Vaccinee samples were obtained from the UK trials COV001 and COV002, which included a single-blind randomized controlled phase 2/3 trial of AZD1222 (ChAdOx1 nCoV-19) in healthy adults. For TCRbeta chain sequencing, PBMC samples from trial participants were taken at day 0 and at day 28 after the second dose. The germline V gene (reference sequence) provides CDR1 GTSNPN and CDR2 SVGIG. The CDR3 starts with the cysteine, ends with the phenylalanine, and has 13 residues. Here the CDR3 DNA is all that survives: 39 bases in frame from base 1. V is shortened by 1 base, J by 7 bases, and the region joining them spans 13 bases. This clone was found once. No antigen is known for it. Base qualities are not at hand, and no much larger clone is one base apart. The CDR3 regions of human TCRbeta chains were subjected to immunosequencing. On the study's bioinformatics: Repertoire TCRs were checked for matches against a reference library of SARS-CoV-2-specific TCRs that had been generated using the MIRA antigen-specificity platform. Breadth meant the fraction of unique TCRs that were SARS-CoV-2-associated, whereas depth meant the fraction of total T cells that were SARS-CoV-2-associated. Using the MIRA data, each spike-specific TCR was mapped to the spike region that the TCR reacts to and placed in a CD4 or CD8 class. Log10-transformed breadth and depth values were compared by one-way ANOVA with Sidak's multiple comparisons tests. Imported from immuneACCESS, the table was reduced by TCRdb to in-frame sequences with V and J called. These copies leave out some clones; in studies compared against another copy, an unresolved V gene accounts for under half, and the cause of the remainder is not known. V, J and clone size derive from that table, while D and trimming were established from the DNA sequence. The sample profile shows some 80,000 clones; around 88% of them were found once. The ten largest clonotypes hold over 8% of the sample.

Sequencing was performed on peripheral blood, taken on day 0 of AZD1222 vaccination. The V and J genes are TRBV30 and TRBJ1-2, with no confidently assigned D gene. This sequence was found in an adult in good health. The DNA sequence reads TGTGCCTGGAGTGCCCTGACCGGGCCTGGCTACACCTTC. The translation is CAWSALTGPGYTF. When the CDR3 is completed using the reference TRBV30 and TRBJ1-2 genes on either side, the full variable domain is SQTIHQWPATLVQPVGSPLSLECTVEGTSNPNLYWYRQAAGRGLQLLFYSVGIGQISSEVPQNLSASRPQDRQFILSSKKLLLSDSGFYLCAWSALTGPGYTFGSGTRLTVV.